Sequencing of this TCR beta chain was carried out in a study of STAT5B mutations in CD4+ large granular lymphocyte leukemia. Study-level results: Patient CD4-sorted repertoires stayed more clonal than healthy ones after leukemic-clone removal.

As for this clone: Its antigen is not known.

Using immunoSEQ multiplex PCR, the repertoire was profiled, and TCRdb retains in-frame clones only, with some absent. Of 25,000 to 35,000 clones in the sample, about 89% are singletons; the top ten hold 0.4% to 0.5%. Germline-derived CDR1 and CDR2 are SGHRS and YFSETQ. Trimming shortened V by 0 bases and J by 9 bases, and 21 bases separated the two germline ends. The CDR3 loop spans 16 amino acids. This rearrangement joins TRBV5-1 to TRBJ1-1, with D hard to call. This receptor was identified in a human donor in good health. The sample comprised CD4+ T cells from blood buffy coats. CDR3 sequence (DNA): TGCGCCAGCAGCTTGGTCGGCATGATCGGGCCAGATAAAGCTTTCTTT. Translated: CASSLVGMIGPDKAFF.